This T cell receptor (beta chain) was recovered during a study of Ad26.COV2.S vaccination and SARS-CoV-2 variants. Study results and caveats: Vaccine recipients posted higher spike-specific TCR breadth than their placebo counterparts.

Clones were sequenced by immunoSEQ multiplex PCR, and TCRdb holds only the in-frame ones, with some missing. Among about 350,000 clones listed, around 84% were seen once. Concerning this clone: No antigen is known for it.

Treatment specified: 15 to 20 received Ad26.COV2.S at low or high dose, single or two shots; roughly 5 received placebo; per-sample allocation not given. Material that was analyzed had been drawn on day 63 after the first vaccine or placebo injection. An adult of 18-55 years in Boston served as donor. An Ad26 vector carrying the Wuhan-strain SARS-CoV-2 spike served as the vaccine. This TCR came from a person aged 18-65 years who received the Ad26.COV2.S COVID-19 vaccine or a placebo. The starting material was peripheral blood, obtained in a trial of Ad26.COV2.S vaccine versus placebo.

Here the CDR3 DNA reads TGTGCCAGCAGTTTAGAGGGTATGTACACTGAAGCTTTCTTT. Translated: CASSLEGMYTEAFF. The V call is TRBV27, the J call TRBJ1-1; D not resolved. In germline, CDR1 is MNHEY, CDR2 SMNVEV (reference sequence). The germline V and J ends were trimmed by 2 bases and 3 bases, with 10 bases remaining between them. The CDR3 sequence is 14 residues long.